A single T cell receptor beta chain is shown here with its context. Antigen: not known. This record belongs to a study of T cell responses to AZD1222 COVID-19 vaccine. Study results and limitations: Clonal diversity may have been underestimated in mostly white British donors. In the spike-specific TCR repertoire, nearly half reportedly target unmutated variant regions. Only six people who got AZD1222 tested seropositive at baseline. The peak T cell response came first, and repertoires were sampled only after it.

V lost 1 base to trimming and J lost 1 base; unmatched junction nucleotides: 9. The germline V gene has CDR1 SGHDN and CDR2 FVKESK. The CDR3 length is 20 residues. Assay used: immunoSEQ multiplex PCR; TCRdb lists only in-frame clones, some missing. The sample shows about 120,000 clones, under 90% of them seen only once. The sequencing here drew on peripheral blood, taken on day 0 of AZD1222 vaccination. V gene TRBV14 combines with J gene TRBJ2-6; the match to TRBD1 covers 11 bases. The receptor comes from an adult in good health. The CDR3 coding sequence is TGTGCCAGCAGCCAAGGGGTCCGGGACAGGGGGTTTTCTGGGGCCAACGTCCTGACTTTC. Encoded protein: CASSQGVRDRGFSGANVLTF. Combining the CDR3 with reference TRBV14 and TRBJ2-6 gives the whole variable domain EAGVTQFPSHSVIEKGQTVTLRCDPISGHDNLYWYRRVMGKEIKFLLHFVKESKQDESGMPNNRFLAERTGGTYSTLKVQPAELEDSGVYFCASSQGVRDRGFSGANVLTFGAGSRLTVL.